The 26 T cell receptor beta chains below come from one sample, sequenced in a study of OX40 agonist ivuxolimab in advanced cancers. Repertoires were generated with immunoSEQ multiplex PCR, while TCRdb's copy carries only in-frame clones and drops some. The sample includes about 91,000 clones, approximately 90% seen only once; the top ten take around 1.8%. Material: CD4+ or CD8+ T cells sorted from blood, obtained in a trial of the OX40 agonist ivuxolimab. Every receptor here comes from an adult with an advanced solid tumor such as melanoma, head and neck, liver or kidney cancer.

The rearrangement links TRBV14 to TRBJ2-1; either TRBD1 or TRBD2 may fit D (5 bases each). Trimming pared 4 bases from V and 9 bases from J, leaving 16 bases between. The CDR3 covers 14 residues. CDR1 is SGHDN and CDR2 is FVKESK in the germline V gene. The CDR3 here is CASSPLRGVGEQFF. DNA of the CDR3: TGTGCCAGCAGCCCCCTTAGAGGGGTCGGTGAGCAGTTCTTC.

V usage is TRBV14 and J usage is TRBJ1-3, with D uncertain. Germline V gives CDR1 SGHDN, CDR2 FVKESK. This CDR3 is 15 amino acids long. Trimming stripped 4 bases from V and 0 bases from J, with 10 bases between. Written as DNA, the CDR3 is TGTGCCAGCAGCCCCCACATGAGCTCTGGAAACACCATATATTTT. It translates to CASSPHMSSGNTIYF.

The chain recombines TRBV7-3 with TRBJ2-1; the match to TRBD2 covers 12 bases. This CDR3 is built from 21 residues. Germline assignment: CDR1 SGHTA and CDR2 FQGTGA. With V trimmed by 5 bases and J by 10 bases, 27 bases remained unmatched. The CDR3 is CASSPDLGLAGSGFTIWEQFF. For the CDR3, the DNA is TGTGCCAGCAGCCCCGATTTAGGACTAGCGGGATCGGGTTTCACGATATGGGAGCAGTTCTTC.

The rearrangement links TRBV5-1 to TRBJ2-1, with TRBD2 matching 7 bases. This CDR3 is built from 14 residues. J gave up 5 bases and V 4 bases, and 6 bases lay outside the gene matches. The germline gives CDR1 SGHRS, CDR2 YFSETQ. This chain's CDR3 is CASSEMGGDNEQFF. The CDR3 DNA sequence: TGCGCCAGCAGCGAGATGGGAGGGGACAATGAGCAGTTCTTC.

V is TRBV5-4 and J is TRBJ2-7; D possibly corresponds to TRBD2 (7 bases). The CDR3 totals 13 residues. From germline, CDR1 is SGHNT and CDR2 YYREEE (reference sequence). The V end was cut by 4 bases, the J end by 7 bases, with 15 bases between. The CDR3 protein is CASSLPGEGEQYF. CDR3 sequence (DNA): TGTGCCAGCAGCCTGCCAGGGGAGGGAGAGCAGTACTTC.

The sample holds one count of this clone. The chain links TRBV28 to TRBJ2-7; D not certain. The CDR3 has 14 amino acids. Germline-derived CDR1 and CDR2 are MDHEN and SYDVKM. The V end was cut by 3 bases, the J end by 2 bases, with 11 bases between. In nucleotides, the CDR3 is TGTGCCAGCAGTTTTTCAACCCATACCTACGAGCAGTACTTC. Translating it yields CASSFSTHTYEQYF. Full variable domain (remainder filled in from reference TRBV28 and TRBJ2-7): DVKVTQSSRYLVKRTGEKVFLECVQDMDHENMFWYRQDPGLGLRLIYFSYDVKMKEKGDIPEGYSVSREKKERFSLILESASTNQTSMYLCASSFSTHTYEQYFGPGTRLTVT.

The rearrangement links TRBV19 to TRBJ2-2; D gene ambiguous. From germline, CDR1 is LNHDA and CDR2 SQIVND (reference sequence). V was shortened by 6 bases and J by 5 bases, with 19 bases between the two germline ends. The CDR3 loop spans 16 amino acids. The CDR3 sequence is CASRAPGPLGTGELFF. CDR3 coding DNA: TGTGCCAGTAGAGCCCCGGGCCCCTTAGGGACCGGGGAGCTGTTTTTT.

The CDR3: CASSPGWGDTEAFF. As DNA, the CDR3 is TGCGCCAGCAGCCCTGGGTGGGGTGACACTGAAGCTTTCTTT. This chain connects TRBV5-1 to TRBJ1-1; no clear D gene. The CDR3 length is 14 residues. V was cut by 4 bases and J by 3 bases, with 13 bases left in between. Germline CDR1 and CDR2: SGHRS and YFSETQ.

The gene calls are TRBV29-1 and TRBJ2-1; D remains unclear. Germline V gene sequence: CDR1 SQVTM, CDR2 ANQGSEA. V shed 1 base and J shed 10 bases, with 11 bases lying between them. The CDR3 is 12 amino acids. The CDR3 sequence: CSVEAGLNEQFF. CDR3 bases: TGCAGCGTTGAAGCGGGTCTTAACGAGCAGTTCTTC.

The chain recombines TRBV5-1 with TRBJ1-5; maybe TRBD1 (6 bases). Germline V gene sequence: CDR1 SGHRS, CDR2 YFSETQ. Between the trimmed V and J ends, which lost 4 bases and 4 bases, there was a span of 15 bases. The CDR3 is 15 amino acids. The CDR3 sequence: CASSPAQGPNQPQHF. The CDR3 DNA sequence: TGCGCCAGCAGCCCGGCACAGGGTCCAAATCAGCCCCAGCATTTT.

The chain links TRBV6-5 to TRBJ2-3; 8 bases agree with TRBD2. The ends lost 0 bases at V and 4 bases at J; junction bases unmatched: 3. Germline assignment: CDR1 MNHEY and CDR2 SVGAGI. The CDR3 length is 15 residues. The CDR3 DNA reads TGTGCCAGCAGTTACTCTGCGGGAGGTGCAGATACGCAGTATTTT. It specifies CASSYSAGGADTQYF.

This clone was recorded only once. The chain couples TRBV10-3 to TRBJ1-1, with no clear D. CDR3 size: 15 residues. The V gene lost 3 bases and the J gene lost 1 base, with 12 bases spanning the gap. Germline V lookup: CDR1 ENHRY, CDR2 SYGVKD. CDR3 amino acids: CAISEGFGKNTEAFF. In DNA, the CDR3 is TGTGCCATCAGTGAAGGGTTCGGGAAGAACACTGAAGCTTTCTTT.

This clone has more than one count but fewer than ten. The chain joins TRBV29-1 to TRBJ1-5; TRBD1 agrees at 11 bases. The germline V gene has CDR1 SQVTM and CDR2 ANQGSEA. CDR3 length: 15 residues. The junction had 5 bases not matched to a gene; V was cut back by 4 bases and J by 3 bases. The CDR3 sequence: CSVAGTGGVNQPQHF. The DNA of the CDR3 is TGCAGCGTTGCCGGGACAGGGGGAGTCAATCAGCCCCAGCATTTT.

The genes are TRBV28 and TRBJ1-2; a weak D match, TRBD1 (6 bases). Germline-derived CDR1 and CDR2 are MDHEN and SYDVKM. This CDR3 has 12 residues. V was clipped by 4 bases and J by 5 bases, with 8 bases between them. The CDR3 protein is CASSSQGYGYTF. CDR3 coding DNA: TGTGCCAGCAGTTCGCAGGGGTATGGCTACACCTTC.

V and J are TRBV5-1 and TRBJ2-4; D assignment may be TRBD1 or TRBD2 (5 bases each). Germline V gives CDR1 SGHRS, CDR2 YFSETQ. V was cut by 6 bases and J by 10 bases, with 23 bases left in between. CDR3 length: 15 amino acids. CDR3 in DNA: TGCGCCAGCACCGGGGATCCGGGACGCCCTTTGATTCAGTACTTC. It codes for CASTGDPGRPLIQYF.

The chain joins TRBV9 to TRBJ2-7; 9 nucleotides line up with TRBD2. Germline CDR1 is SGDLS and CDR2 is YYNGEE. This CDR3 region has 16 residues. Losses at the gene ends were 3 bases for V and 1 base for J; bases not matched to a gene: 8. The CDR3 DNA sequence: TGTGCCAGCAGCGCCACCGGGCGGGAGGGTTCCTACGAGCAGTACTTC. Its translation is CASSATGREGSYEQYF.

Only a few counts were recorded for this clone. This chain links TRBV5-4 with TRBJ1-3; 8 bases map to TRBD1. The CDR3 covers 13 residues. V gave up 8 bases and J gave up 6 bases; unmatched junction bases: 7. CDR1 is SGHNT and CDR2 is YYREEE in the germline V gene (reference sequence). The CDR3, as DNA: TGTGCCAGACCGCAGGGGGCGGTAAACACCATATATTTT. Protein: CARPQGAVNTIYF.

This clone occurred once. V usage is TRBV10-3 and J usage is TRBJ2-5, with 9 bases aligning to TRBD1. This CDR3 region has 15 residues. V was pared by 3 bases and J by 3 bases, with 5 bases of the junction left unmatched. CDR1 ENHRY and CDR2 SYGVKD come from the germline V gene. The CDR3 region is CAISDPGQGKETQYF. The CDR3 region has the DNA TGTGCCATCAGTGACCCGGGACAGGGAAAAGAGACCCAGTACTTC.

This sequence joins TRBV6-5 and TRBJ1-2; D is uncertain. The CDR3 runs to 14 residues. V dropped 0 bases and J dropped 8 bases, with 13 bases sitting between them. Per germline, CDR1 MNHEY and CDR2 SVGAGI. Written as DNA, the CDR3 is TGTGCCAGCAGTTACTCAATGGACCCTGGGGGCTACACCTTC. Encoded protein: CASSYSMDPGGYTF.

The V call is TRBV7-8, the J call TRBJ2-7, with D possibly matching TRBD1 (6 bases). CDR1 SGHVS and CDR2 FQNEAQ come from the germline V gene. This CDR3 region has 15 residues. The V end lost 1 base, the J end lost 3 bases, and 13 bases lay between the germline ends. CDR3 protein: CASSLEFGTNYEQYF. In nucleotides, the CDR3 is TGTGCCAGCAGCTTAGAATTTGGGACAAACTACGAGCAGTACTTC.

The chain uses TRBV10-2 and TRBJ2-5, with D tentatively TRBD2 (5 bases). V shed 6 bases and J shed 3 bases, with 14 bases lying between them. CDR1 WSHSY and CDR2 SAAADI come from the germline V gene. The CDR3 is 14 residues long. Here the CDR3 reads CASSRGSAEETQYF. The CDR3 nucleotides read TGCGCCAGCAGCCGAGGTAGCGCGGAAGAGACCCAGTACTTC.

The rearrangement links TRBV28 to TRBJ2-4; tentative D call: TRBD1 (5 bases). Germline V lookup: CDR1 MDHEN, CDR2 SYDVKM. V gave up 6 bases and J gave up 1 base, with 10 bases separating them. The CDR3 totals 14 residues. The CDR3 sequence is CASRAGPAKNIQYF. The DNA for the CDR3 is TGTGCCAGCAGAGCAGGGCCCGCCAAAAACATTCAGTACTTC.

The chain joins TRBV7-9 to TRBJ2-1; TRBD2 matches 14 bases. With 3 bases clipped from V and 10 bases from J, the junction kept 11 bases outside the gene matches. CDR3 length: 17 residues. Germline V gives CDR1 SEHNR, CDR2 FQNEAQ (reference sequence). The CDR3 DNA is TGTGCCAGCAGCTTTACCGGGACTAGCGGGAGAAGACAGGAGCAGTTCTTC. Amino acid sequence: CASSFTGTSGRRQEQFF.

The J gene is TRBJ1-2, the V gene TRBV10-3; 8 bases match TRBD1. Unmatched junction bases numbered 13, after V lost 7 bases and J lost 3 bases. Germline-derived CDR1 and CDR2 are ENHRY and SYGVKD. This CDR3 comprises 16 residues. CDR3 sequence: CAINTRGQGADYGYTF. CDR3 coding DNA: TGTGCCATCAACACTCGGGGGCAGGGGGCCGACTATGGCTACACCTTC.

The gene calls are TRBV28 and TRBJ2-3, with D maybe TRBD2 (6 bases). CDR1 and CDR2 (germline): MDHEN, SYDVKM. The CDR3 is 16 residues long. The V end was cut by 1 base, the J end by 4 bases, with 15 bases between. CDR3 nucleotide sequence: TGTGCCAGCAGTTTATATTATGTCAGGAGGGCAGATACGCAGTATTTT. It translates to CASSLYYVRRADTQYF.

J is TRBJ2-5 and V is TRBV18; 7 bases map to TRBD1. The junction had 6 bases not matched to a gene; V was cut back by 3 bases and J by 2 bases. Germline loops: CDR1 KGHSH, CDR2 LQKENI. The CDR3 covers 15 residues. The CDR3 is CASSPPDRTQETQYF. In DNA form, the CDR3 reads TGTGCCAGCTCACCTCCGGACAGGACTCAAGAGACCCAGTACTTC.